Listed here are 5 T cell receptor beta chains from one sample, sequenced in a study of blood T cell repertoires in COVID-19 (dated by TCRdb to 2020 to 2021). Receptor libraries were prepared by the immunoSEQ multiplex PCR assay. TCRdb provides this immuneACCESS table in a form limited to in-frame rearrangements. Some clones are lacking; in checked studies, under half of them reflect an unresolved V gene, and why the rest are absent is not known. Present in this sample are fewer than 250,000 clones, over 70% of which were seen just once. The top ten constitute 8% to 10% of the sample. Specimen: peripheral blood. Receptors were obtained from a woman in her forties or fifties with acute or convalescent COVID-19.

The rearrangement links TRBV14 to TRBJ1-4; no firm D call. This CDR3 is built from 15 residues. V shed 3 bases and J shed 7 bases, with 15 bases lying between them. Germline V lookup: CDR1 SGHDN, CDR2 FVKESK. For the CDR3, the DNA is TGTGCCAGCAGCCAGTTGGACTCCGCCGCTGAAAAACTGTTTTTT. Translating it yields CASSQLDSAAEKLFF. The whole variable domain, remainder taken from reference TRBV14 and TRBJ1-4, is EAGVTQFPSHSVIEKGQTVTLRCDPISGHDNLYWYRRVMGKEIKFLLHFVKESKQDESGMPNNRFLAERTGGTYSTLKVQPAELEDSGVYFCASSQLDSAAEKLFFGSGTQLSVL.

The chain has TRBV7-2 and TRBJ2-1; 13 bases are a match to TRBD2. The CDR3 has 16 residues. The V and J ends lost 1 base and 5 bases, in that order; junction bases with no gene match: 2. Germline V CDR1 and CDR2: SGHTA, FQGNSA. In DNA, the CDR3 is TGTGCCAGCAGCTTAGAACTAGCGGGAGGGAACAATGAGCAGTTCTTC. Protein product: CASSLELAGGNNEQFF. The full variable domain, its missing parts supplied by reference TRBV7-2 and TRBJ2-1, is GAGVSQSPSNKVTEKGKDVELRCDPISGHTALYWYRQSLGQGLEFLIYFQGNSAPDKSGLPSDRFSAERTGGSVSTLTIQRTQQEDSAVYLCASSLELAGGNNEQFFGPGTRLTVL.

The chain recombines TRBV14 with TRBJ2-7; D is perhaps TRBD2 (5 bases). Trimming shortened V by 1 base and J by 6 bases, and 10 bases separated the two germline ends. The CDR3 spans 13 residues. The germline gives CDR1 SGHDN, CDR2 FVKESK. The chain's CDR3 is CASSQVRTGEQYF. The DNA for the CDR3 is TGTGCCAGCAGCCAAGTTCGGACTGGCGAGCAGTACTTC. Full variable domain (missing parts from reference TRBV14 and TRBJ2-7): EAGVTQFPSHSVIEKGQTVTLRCDPISGHDNLYWYRRVMGKEIKFLLHFVKESKQDESGMPNNRFLAERTGGTYSTLKVQPAELEDSGVYFCASSQVRTGEQYFGPGTRLTVT.

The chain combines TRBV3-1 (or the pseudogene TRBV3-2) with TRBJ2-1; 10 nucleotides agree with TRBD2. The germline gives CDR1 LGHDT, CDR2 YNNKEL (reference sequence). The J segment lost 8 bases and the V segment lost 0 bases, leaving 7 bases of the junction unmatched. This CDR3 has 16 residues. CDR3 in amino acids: CASSQEPSGRADEQFF. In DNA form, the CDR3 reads TGTGCCAGCAGCCAAGAGCCCAGCGGGAGGGCCGATGAGCAGTTCTTC.

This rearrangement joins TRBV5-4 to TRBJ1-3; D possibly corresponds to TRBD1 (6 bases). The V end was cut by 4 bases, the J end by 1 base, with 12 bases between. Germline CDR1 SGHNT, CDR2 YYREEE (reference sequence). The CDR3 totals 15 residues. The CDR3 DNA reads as TGTGCCAGCAGCGCCTTAACAGGGTCTGGAAACACCATATATTTT. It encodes CASSALTGSGNTIYF.